Presented here are 26 T cell receptor beta chains from one specimen sequenced in a study of molecular identifiers for immune sequencing clone quantification. MiXCR, applied by TCRdb to the PCR reads, yields one record per CDR3 protein. This table holds 550,000 to 750,000 distinct CDR3 sequences, nearly 20% found once. The sample taken for sequencing was naive CD8+ T cells from blood, with Jurkat cell RNA spiked in. The subset was: FACS-sorted CD8+CD4-CCR7+CD45RA+ naive T cells. The receptors stem from a human donor in good health. Some libraries in this study had Jurkat cell RNA spiked in.

This clonotype was observed many times. This rearrangement joins TRBV23-1 to TRBJ1-5; tentative D call: TRBD1 (5 bases). TRBV23-1 is an ORF for which the function is uncertain. There are 14 residues in the CDR3. The germline V and J ends were trimmed by 6 bases and 5 bases, with 14 bases remaining between them. CDR3 DNA sequence: TGCGCCAGCAGGTCCGATGCGGGGGATCAGCCCCAGCATTTT. Its translation is CASRSDAGDQPQHF.

This clonotype was detected only a few times. The chain has TRBV6-6 and TRBJ2-2; tentative D call: TRBD1 (5 bases). Trimming took 0 bases from V and 7 from J, leaving 15 bases between them. This CDR3 has 16 amino acids. The V gene's germline CDR1 is MNHNY and CDR2 SVGAGI (reference sequence). The CDR3 bases are TGTGCCAGCAGTTACTCCTCTATTGTGGGGCTCGGGGAGCTGTTTTTT. Its translation: CASSYSSIVGLGELFF.

A few counts support this clonotype. This chain joins TRBV28 and TRBJ2-1; TRBD2 matches 15 bases. CDR1 and CDR2 from the germline V gene are MDHEN and SYDVKM. V gave up 3 bases and J gave up 10 bases; unmatched junction bases: 4. This CDR3 is 15 amino acids long. The CDR3 sequence: CASSFRGLAGGEQFF. The CDR3 DNA reads as TGTGCCAGCAGTTTCCGGGGACTAGCGGGAGGCGAGCAGTTCTTC.

The table lists this clonotype with a few counts. The rearrangement uses TRBV9 and TRBJ2-2; 14 nucleotides agree with TRBD2. Germline CDR1 reads SGDLS; CDR2 reads YYNGEE. V lost 3 bases to trimming and J lost 0 bases; unmatched junction nucleotides: 4. This CDR3 is built from 18 residues. For the CDR3, the DNA is TGTGCCAGCAGCGCCGGACTAGCGGGGGGCCCGAACACCGGGGAGCTGTTTTTT. It translates to CASSAGLAGGPNTGELFF.

This clonotype was detected many times. The chain joins TRBV29-1 to TRBJ1-1; D possibly corresponds to TRBD1 (5 bases). This CDR3 spans 11 amino acids. The germline V gene encodes CDR1 SQVTM and CDR2 ANQGSEA. Trimming took off 5 bases at V and 4 bases at J, with 8 bases between the two ends. CDR3 DNA: TGCAGCGTTCCTGGGGGCACTGAAGCTTTCTTT. Amino acid sequence: CSVPGGTEAFF.

This chain uses TRBV4-1 with TRBJ1-5, with D unclear. CDR1 MGHRA and CDR2 YSYEKL come from the germline V gene. V lost 5 bases and J lost 7, with 12 bases in between. The CDR3 loop spans 13 amino acids. CDR3 bases: TGCGCCAGCAGCTGGAGGAGAGGCCAGCCCCAGCATTTT. Translated: CASSWRRGQPQHF.

Notes on this clonotype: This CDR3 is missing its conserved last phenylalanine or tryptophan, likely due to a read error. The chain employs TRBV4-3 and TRBJ2-3; 9 bases agree with TRBD2. The V gene's germline CDR1 is LGHNA and CDR2 YSLEER. The CDR3 sequence is 16 residues long. CDR3 DNA sequence: TGCGCCAGCAGCATGGGGCTAGCGGGGTCCCTAGATGCGCAGTATTTA. It encodes CASSMGLAGSLDAQYL.

This clonotype has a count of ten or more. J is TRBJ2-7 and V is TRBV28, with D unresolved. The CDR3 consists of 10 residues. The germline V gene encodes CDR1 MDHEN and CDR2 SYDVKM. V dropped 8 bases and J dropped 4 bases, with 6 bases sitting between them. The chain's CDR3 is CASGMYEQYF. For the CDR3, the DNA is TGTGCCAGCGGAATGTACGAGCAGTACTTC.

This clonotype was observed many times. J is TRBJ2-7 and V is TRBV27; D unclear. Trimming pared 4 bases from V and 5 bases from J, leaving 15 bases between. Germline CDR1 reads MNHEY; CDR2 reads SMNVEV (reference sequence). There are 14 residues in the CDR3. The CDR3 DNA is TGTGCCAGCAGTTCCGGTAGACATCCCGACGAGCAGTACTTC. This sequence encodes CASSSGRHPDEQYF.

There are a few counts of this clonotype. The chain links TRBV27 to TRBJ1-2; D is possibly TRBD1 (5 bases). In germline, CDR1 is MNHEY, CDR2 SMNVEV (reference sequence). V lost 5 bases and J 6 bases, leaving 10 bases between the germline ends. The CDR3 loop spans 12 amino acids. CDR3 nucleotide sequence: TGTGCCAGCAGTGATCAGGGAAATGGCTACACCTTC. Its translation is CASSDQGNGYTF.

This clonotype has ten or more counts. This chain uses TRBV7-2 with TRBJ2-3, with TRBD1 matching 8 bases. The CDR3 sequence is 15 residues long. Looked up from germline, CDR1 is SGHTA and CDR2 is FQGNSA. After removal of 4 bases from V and 6 bases from J, the junction contained 9 bases not matched to a gene. CDR3 in amino acids: CASSSPTGVEDTQYF. The CDR3 DNA is TGTGCCAGCAGCTCGCCGACAGGGGTTGAGGATACGCAGTATTTT.

For this clonotype: With a much larger clone just one base away, this may be a read error. This chain uses TRBV11-2 with TRBJ1-4; D perhaps matches TRBD1 (5 bases). The germline gives CDR1 SGHAT, CDR2 FQNNGV. The CDR3 runs 14 residues. CDR3 amino acids: CASSTDGGDEELFF. The CDR3 bases are TGTGCCAGCAGCACAGACGGGGGGGATGAAGAACTGTTTTTT.

A word on this clonotype: A much larger clonotype is one base distant, so this may be a read error. The chain has TRBV5-8 and TRBJ2-3, with TRBD1 as a possible D gene (6 bases). Germline loops: CDR1 SGHTS, CDR2 YDEGEE. V was pared by 3 bases and J by 2 bases, with 16 bases between. The length of the CDR3 is 16 residues. The CDR3 protein is CASSSPQGLYTDTQYF. The CDR3 DNA reads as TGTGCCAGCAGCTCGCCCCAGGGGCTTTACACAGATACGCAGTATTTT. The whole variable domain, filled in from reference TRBV5-8 and TRBJ2-3, reads EAGVTQSPTHLIKTRGQQATLRCSPISGHTSVYWYQQALGLGLQFLLWYDEGEERNRGNFPPRFSGRQFPNYSSELNVNALELEDSALYLCASSSPQGLYTDTQYFGPGTRLTVL.

This clonotype was seen repeatedly, ten times or more. This chain connects TRBV7-9 to TRBJ2-7; D remains unclear. Germline V gives CDR1 SEHNR, CDR2 FQNEAQ (reference sequence). Trimming stripped 7 bases from V and 5 bases from J, with 15 bases between. This CDR3 has 13 residues. CDR3 nucleotide sequence: TGTGCCAGCAATTCAGCGAACAGAGACGAGCAGTACTTC. It specifies CASNSANRDEQYF.

This clonotype was counted many times. This chain joins TRBV5-6 and TRBJ2-7; 9 nucleotides agree with TRBD1. CDR3 length equals 15 residues. Trimming took 1 base from V and 1 from J; bases not matched to a gene: 3. Germline V lookup: CDR1 SGHDT, CDR2 YYEEEE. This CDR3 is CASSLFGTGSYEQYF. The CDR3 DNA reads as TGTGCCAGCAGCTTGTTCGGGACAGGGTCCTACGAGCAGTACTTC.

This clonotype was counted once. Sequence at one end of the junction differs from germline and may be a read error. The genes are TRBV4-3 and TRBJ1-4; the D gene is possibly TRBD1 (6 bases). This CDR3 comprises 17 residues. Germline V gene sequence: CDR1 LGHNA, CDR2 YSLEER. Here the CDR3 DNA reads TGCGCCAGCAGTCAAGGGGGGCGGGGGCGGGTGAATGAAAAACTGTTTTTT. Translating it yields CASSQGGRGRVNEKLFF.

V usage is TRBV6-1 and J usage is TRBJ2-1; weak D call: TRBD2 (6 bases). The V gene's germline CDR1 is MNHNS and CDR2 SASEGT. Trimming took 8 bases from V and 0 from J, leaving 29 bases between them. The length of the CDR3 is 20 residues. This CDR3 is CASGVPEGTSRLSSYNEQFF. The CDR3 DNA follows: TGTGCCAGCGGTGTACCCGAGGGAACTAGCAGACTGAGCTCCTACAATGAGCAGTTCTTC.

This clonotype was detected ten times or more. The chain combines TRBV6-5 with TRBJ2-2; D is unresolved. The CDR3 consists of 15 residues. V was shortened by 0 bases and J by 5 bases, with 10 bases between the two germline ends. The germline CDR1 and CDR2 sequences are MNHEY and SVGAGI. The DNA of the CDR3 is TGTGCCAGCAGTTACTCGAGGCCAGAGACCGGGGAGCTGTTTTTT. Its protein product is CASSYSRPETGELFF.

This clonotype occurred a few times. The rearrangement uses TRBV13 and TRBJ2-7; 7 nucleotides line up with TRBD1. V gave up 7 bases and J gave up 0 bases; unmatched junction bases: 6. The CDR3 consists of 14 residues. Germline CDR1 PRHDT, CDR2 FYEKMQ (reference sequence). CDR3 bases: TGTGCCAGCAACCTGGGACAGAGCTCCTACGAGCAGTACTTC. Translating gives CASNLGQSSYEQYF.

This clonotype was found many times. CDR3 residues: CASSYSTGAYNEQFF. As DNA, the CDR3 is TGTGCCAGCAGTTACTCTACCGGGGCCTACAATGAGCAGTTCTTC. J is TRBJ2-1 and V is TRBV6-5, with D tentatively TRBD2 (5 bases). The V gene's germline CDR1 is MNHEY and CDR2 SVGAGI. Trimming cost V 0 bases and J 2 bases, with 8 bases left between them. The length of the CDR3 is 15 residues.

The sample holds many counts of this clonotype. The J gene is TRBJ2-3, the V gene TRBV29-1, with 15 positions matching TRBD2. Germline V gives CDR1 SQVTM, CDR2 ANQGSEA. The CDR3 totals 18 residues. The V segment lost 3 bases and the J segment 2 bases; nucleotides outside the gene matches: 9. The CDR3 sequence is CSVDGLAGGLTFTDTQYF. The DNA for the CDR3 is TGCAGCGTTGATGGACTAGCGGGGGGGCTAACCTTCACAGATACGCAGTATTTT.

The V gene is TRBV9, the J gene TRBJ1-4, with no clear D. Germline V gene lookup returns CDR1 SGDLS and CDR2 YYNGEE. This CDR3 has 16 residues. Trimming took 0 bases from V and 4 from J, leaving 13 bases between them. The CDR3 reads CASSVAKSGDNEKLFF. CDR3 coding DNA: TGTGCCAGCAGCGTAGCAAAATCCGGAGATAATGAAAAACTGTTTTTT.

In this sample, this clonotype turned up many times. This chain connects TRBV6-5 to TRBJ2-3; the match to TRBD1 covers 9 bases. This CDR3 spans 16 amino acids. The germline CDR1 and CDR2 sequences are MNHEY and SVGAGI. V was pared by 2 bases and J by 1 base, with 4 bases of the junction left unmatched. CDR3 loop: CASSYVGQGGTDTQYF. CDR3 DNA sequence: TGTGCCAGCAGTTACGTGGGACAGGGTGGCACAGATACGCAGTATTTT.

The chain is built from TRBV28 and TRBJ1-2, with TRBD1 matching 7 bases. The CDR3 has 15 residues. The germline CDR1 and CDR2 sequences are MDHEN and SYDVKM. With 3 bases clipped from V and 5 bases from J, the junction kept 9 bases outside the gene matches. The CDR3 here is CASSFKTGTIYGYTF. CDR3 sequence (DNA): TGTGCCAGCAGTTTCAAGACAGGGACCATTTATGGCTACACCTTC.

The rearrangement joins TRBV6-5 to TRBJ2-7; D gene uncertain. There are 14 residues in the CDR3. The V end was cut by 1 base, the J end by 3 bases, with 10 bases between. Germline CDR1 MNHEY, CDR2 SVGAGI. CDR3: CASSYLQSDYEQYF. The DNA for the CDR3 is TGTGCCAGCAGTTACTTACAGTCAGACTACGAGCAGTACTTC.

This clonotype was seen ten or more times. The chain recombines TRBV2 with TRBJ2-1; 12 bases are shared with TRBD1. Germline trimming cut 8 bases from V and 7 bases from J; bases unmatched to any gene: 9. The CDR3 is 15 amino acids. Per the germline V gene, CDR1 is SNHLY and CDR2 is FYNNEI. The CDR3 DNA reads as TGTGCCAGCCCGACCGGGACAGGGGGCTGGAATGAGCAGTTCTTC. This sequence encodes CASPTGTGGWNEQFF.